The clone carrying this T cell receptor beta chain was seen only a few times. This sample is part of a study of T cells in Graves' hyperthyroidism and ophthalmopathy. In making diagnoses, clinical symptoms, serum thyroxine and TRAb, thyroid ultrasound and orbital computed tomography were all used. V lost 0 bases and J lost 1, with 10 bases in between. CDR1 SGHRS and CDR2 YFSETQ come from the germline V gene. CDR3 length: 15 residues. Authors of the study amplified TCR beta CDR3 regions from RNA transcripts. In the first-round RT-PCR of the TCR CDR3, the HTBI primer set was used. TCRdb processed the multiplex PCR reads anew with MiXCR; each CDR3 protein has one entry. This sample carries 660,000 or so distinct CDR3 sequences, just under 45% of them seen once, and the ten largest clones take 6.5% to 9%.

The specimen was peripheral blood or thyroid tissue (not recorded which). This clonotype originated in an adult man with Graves' disease, either hyperthyroidism or ophthalmopathy (not recorded which). The chain has TRBV5-1 and TRBJ1-2; D gene unclear. As DNA, the CDR3 is TGCGCCAGCAGCTTGGATCCGGTTCTTAACTATGGCTACACCTTC. Its protein is CASSLDPVLNYGYTF.